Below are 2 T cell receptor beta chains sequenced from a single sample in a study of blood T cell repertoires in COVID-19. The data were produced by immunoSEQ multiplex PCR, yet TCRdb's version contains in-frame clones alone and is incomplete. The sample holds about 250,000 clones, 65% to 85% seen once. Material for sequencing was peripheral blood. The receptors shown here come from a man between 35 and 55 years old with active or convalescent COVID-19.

CDR3 region: CASSLAGINQPQHF. The CDR3 nucleotides are TGTGCCAGCAGTTTAGCAGGGATCAATCAGCCCCAGCATTTT. The J gene is TRBJ1-5, the V gene TRBV27; the D gene is possibly TRBD1 (5 bases). Germline V gene lookup returns CDR1 MNHEY and CDR2 SMNVEV (reference sequence). The CDR3 is 14 amino acids. Trimming shortened V by 2 bases and J by 3 bases, and 8 bases separated the two germline ends.

The CDR3 region has the DNA TGTGCCACCAGCCCGACAGGCGGAAACATTCAGTACTTC. Translation gives CATSPTGGNIQYF. The V call is TRBV15, the J call TRBJ2-4; maybe TRBD1 (6 bases). Between the trimmed V and J ends, which lost 5 bases and 6 bases, there was a span of 11 bases. This CDR3 region has 13 residues. The germline gives CDR1 LNHNV, CDR2 YYDKDF (reference sequence).